Following are 29 T cell receptor beta chains from one sample sequenced in a study of cytomegalovirus exposure and HLA in healthy donors. PCR was performed using 60 Vbeta and 13 Jbeta primers. Profiled with immunoSEQ multiplex PCR; TCRdb holds only in-frame clones, not every one. The profile shows 95,000 to 100,000 clones, 76% of them singletons. Sequenced sample: PBMCs. Receptors originate from a man aged 35 to 55 in good health and CMV-seronegative.

In this sample, this clone turned up once. CDR3 nucleotide sequence: TGCGCCAGCAGCCGCGGGGGCACTGAAGCTTTCTTT. It is translated as CASSRGGTEAFF. This chain connects TRBV4-1 to TRBJ1-1; D might be TRBD1 (5 bases). Looked up from germline, CDR1 is MGHRA and CDR2 is YSYEKL. Trimming stripped 4 bases from V and 4 bases from J, with 7 bases between. The CDR3 has 12 amino acids.

This chain uses TRBV9 with TRBJ2-3; D is uncertain. The V gene lost 0 bases and the J gene lost 2 bases, with 10 bases spanning the gap. Germline V CDR1 and CDR2: SGDLS, YYNGEE. The CDR3 runs 15 residues. This CDR3 is CASSVGASYTDTQYF. The CDR3 nucleotides are TGTGCCAGCAGCGTAGGAGCGTCATACACAGATACGCAGTATTTT.

The J gene is TRBJ2-1, the V gene TRBV6-5; 7 bases line up with TRBD2. Looked up from germline, CDR1 is MNHEY and CDR2 is SVGAGI. This CDR3 is 14 amino acids long. J lost 10 bases, V lost 2 bases, and 8 bases had no gene match. As DNA, the CDR3 is TGTGCCAGCAGTTACGCGGGAGCCACAAGAGAGCAGTTCTTC. It is translated as CASSYAGATREQFF.

The CDR3 DNA is TGTGCCAGCAGCCCAGCGGGAGCGACAGATACGCAGTATTTT. This encodes CASSPAGATDTQYF. J is TRBJ2-3 and V is TRBV6-4, with 8 bases lining up with TRBD2. The CDR3 extends over 14 amino acids. CDR1 and CDR2 (germline): MRHNA, SNTAGT. Trimming removed 6 bases from V and 3 bases from J; junction bases left unmatched: 5.

The chain has TRBV19 and TRBJ1-5; 7 bases are shared with TRBD1. Germline-derived CDR1 and CDR2 are LNHDA and SQIVND (reference sequence). With V trimmed by 4 bases and J by 6 bases, 9 bases remained unmatched. CDR3 length equals 15 residues. Written as DNA, the CDR3 is TGTGCCAGTAGTAAGCAACAGGGGAGCGGTCAGCCCCAGCATTTT. As protein: CASSKQQGSGQPQHF.

This rearrangement joins TRBV5-1 to TRBJ2-3; 14 bases match TRBD2. V gave up 3 bases and J gave up 6 bases; unmatched junction bases: 6. Germline lookup yields CDR1 SGHRS and CDR2 YFSETQ. The CDR3 covers 16 residues. CDR3 protein: CASSSGLAGGLDTQYF. CDR3 nucleotide sequence: TGCGCCAGCAGCTCAGGACTAGCGGGAGGTCTGGATACGCAGTATTTT. The variable domain in full, with the rest retrieved from reference TRBV5-1 and TRBJ2-3, is KAGVTQTPRYLIKTRGQQVTLSCSPISGHRSVSWYQQTPGQGLQFLFEYFSETQRNKGNFPGRFSGRQFSNSRSEMNVSTLELGDSALYLCASSSGLAGGLDTQYFGPGTRLTVL.

This clone turned up a few times. CDR3 sequence (DNA): TGTGCCAGCAGCGCCCGGGGGGAGACAGATACGCAGTATTTT. Translation gives CASSARGETDTQYF. The chain combines TRBV9 with TRBJ2-3; 7 bases map to TRBD2. Germline CDR1 is SGDLS and CDR2 is YYNGEE. V shed 3 bases and J 3 bases; nucleotides not matched to a gene: 4. The CDR3 loop spans 14 amino acids.

This rearrangement joins TRBV7-2 to TRBJ1-4; 7 bases align to TRBD1. The junction had 8 bases not matched to a gene; V was cut back by 2 bases and J by 5 bases. The germline V gene has CDR1 SGHTA and CDR2 FQGNSA. The length of the CDR3 is 16 residues. The CDR3 region has the DNA TGTGCCAGCAGCTTACAGGGGGGTTTGGGAAATGAAAAACTGTTTTTT. Translating gives CASSLQGGLGNEKLFF. Full variable domain (outside the CDR3, taken from reference TRBV7-2 and TRBJ1-4): GAGVSQSPSNKVTEKGKDVELRCDPISGHTALYWYRQSLGQGLEFLIYFQGNSAPDKSGLPSDRFSAERTGGSVSTLTIQRTQQEDSAVYLCASSLQGGLGNEKLFFGSGTQLSVL.

The chain carries TRBV7-2 and TRBJ2-4, with 8 bases that match TRBD2. CDR3 length: 17 amino acids. V trimming: 4 bases; J trimming: 2 bases; junction bases outside the gene matches: 10. Germline assignment: CDR1 SGHTA and CDR2 FQGNSA. CDR3 in DNA: TGTGCCAGCAGCTCCCCCGGGGGGGTGCCAACCAAAAACATTCAGTACTTC. This translates into CASSSPGGVPTKNIQYF.

The chain is built from TRBV7-9 and TRBJ1-6; 11 bases are a match to TRBD1. The CDR3 is made up of 19 amino acids. J was trimmed by 1 base and V by 3 bases; bases with no gene match: 8. In germline, CDR1 is SEHNR, CDR2 FQNEAQ (reference sequence). CDR3 coding DNA: TGTGCCAGCAGCTTCTCGGGACAGGGGGGGAGATCCTATAATTCACCCCTCCACTTT. Protein sequence: CASSFSGQGGRSYNSPLHF.

The V call is TRBV30, the J call TRBJ1-5; D is undetermined. The CDR3 covers 16 residues. Trimming cost V 1 base and J 0 bases, with 13 bases left between them. Per germline, CDR1 GTSNPN and CDR2 SVGIG (reference sequence). CDR3 residues: CAWSAPGSYSNQPQHF. The CDR3 DNA follows: TGTGCCTGGAGTGCCCCGGGGAGCTATAGCAATCAGCCCCAGCATTTT. The whole variable domain, remainder taken from reference TRBV30 and TRBJ1-5, is SQTIHQWPATLVQPVGSPLSLECTVEGTSNPNLYWYRQAAGRGLQLLFYSVGIGQISSEVPQNLSASRPQDRQFILSSKKLLLSDSGFYLCAWSAPGSYSNQPQHFGDGTRLSIL.

The rearrangement joins TRBV9 to TRBJ2-1, with 12 bases aligning to TRBD2. In germline, CDR1 is SGDLS, CDR2 YYNGEE. The CDR3 contains 15 residues. J lost 2 bases, V lost 3 bases, and 0 bases had no gene match. As DNA, the CDR3 is TGTGCCAGCAGCGGGACTAGCGGGACCTACAATGAGCAGTTCTTC. Its translation: CASSGTSGTYNEQFF.

This chain connects TRBV2 to TRBJ2-7, with a possible D match to TRBD2 (5 bases). This CDR3 region has 14 residues. V lost 7 bases, J lost 7 bases, and 20 bases lay in between. Germline-derived CDR1 and CDR2 are SNHLY and FYNNEI. The CDR3 is CASKGPSSPGEQYF. The CDR3 DNA is TGTGCCAGCAAAGGACCCTCTTCTCCGGGAGAGCAGTACTTC.

The V call is TRBV20-1, the J call TRBJ2-5, with D unclear. Germline V gene data show CDR1 as DFQATT and CDR2 as SNEGSKA (reference sequence). This CDR3 is 11 amino acids long. V gave up 4 bases and J gave up 1 base, with 4 bases separating them. The CDR3 bases are TGCAGTGCTACTATCCAAGAGACCCAGTACTTC. It codes for CSATIQETQYF.

The rearrangement joins TRBV19 to TRBJ2-1; 9 positions match TRBD1. V gave up 1 base and J gave up 2 bases; unmatched junction bases: 3. This CDR3 has 16 residues. Germline lookup yields CDR1 LNHDA and CDR2 SQIVND (reference sequence). CDR3 nucleotides: TGTGCCAGTAGTATAGTGGGGACAGGGACCTACAATGAGCAGTTCTTC. Translating it yields CASSIVGTGTYNEQFF.

The chain employs TRBV7-3 and TRBJ2-7; D is possibly TRBD1 (5 bases). The CDR3 consists of 14 residues. Per the germline V gene, CDR1 is SGHTA and CDR2 is FQGTGA. V was clipped by 0 bases and J by 0 bases, with 6 bases between them. The CDR3 is CASSLTGDSYEQYF. As DNA, the CDR3 is TGTGCCAGCAGCTTAACAGGGGACTCCTACGAGCAGTACTTC.

To note about this clone: This specimen includes other DNA sequences encoding the same CDR3. The V and J genes are TRBV7-9 and TRBJ1-2; 7 bases are a match to TRBD1. The trim removed 5 bases at V and 4 bases at J, leaving 4 bases unmatched. This CDR3 region has 13 residues. CDR1 is SEHNR, CDR2 FQNEAQ, per germline (reference sequence). The CDR3 sequence is CASSLDRSYGYTF. The CDR3 DNA reads as TGTGCCAGCAGCCTGGACAGGAGCTATGGCTACACCTTC.

The chain is built from TRBV6-6 and TRBJ1-1, with D possibly matching TRBD1 (5 bases). The CDR3 has 13 residues. Trimming removed 5 bases at V and 0 bases at J, with 7 bases between. Germline values: CDR1 MNHNY, CDR2 SVGAGI (reference sequence). CDR3 residues: CASSQDMNTEAFF. The CDR3 coding sequence is TGTGCCAGCAGTCAGGACATGAACACTGAAGCTTTCTTT.

The chain joins TRBV11-2 to TRBJ1-2, with D tentatively TRBD1 (5 bases). Germline V gives CDR1 SGHAT, CDR2 FQNNGV. Deletions cut 3 bases from V and 8 bases from J, with 13 bases between. This CDR3 has 13 amino acids. CDR3: CASSLGGRVGYTF. As DNA, the CDR3 is TGTGCCAGCAGCTTGGGGGGGAGAGTGGGCTACACCTTC.

The chain is built from TRBV7-2 and TRBJ2-3, with 10 bases aligning to TRBD2. There are 17 residues in the CDR3. Trimming removed 5 bases from V and 6 bases from J; junction bases left unmatched: 14. Per germline, CDR1 SGHTA and CDR2 FQGNSA. The CDR3 bases are TGTGCCAGCAGCCCGGGGGCTAGCGGGAGTGTCAGGGATACGCAGTATTTT. Residues: CASSPGASGSVRDTQYF.

A few counts support this clone. The genes are TRBV6-6 and TRBJ1-5; D perhaps matches TRBD1 (5 bases). Trimming removed 2 bases at V and 5 bases at J, with 10 bases between. CDR1 and CDR2 from the germline V gene are MNHNY and SVGAGI (reference sequence). The CDR3 is made up of 14 amino acids. The CDR3 DNA reads TGTGCCAGCAGTTACCCCGGCAGGGATCAGCCCCAGCATTTT. This gives the protein CASSYPGRDQPQHF.

CDR3 DNA sequence: TGTGCCAGCAGCTTAGCTGAGGGCACACGGAACACTGAAGCTTTCTTT. Its translation: CASSLAEGTRNTEAFF. The V and J genes are TRBV7-2 and TRBJ1-1; D not certain. With 0 bases removed from V and 1 base from J, the gap between germline ends came to 12 bases. From germline, CDR1 is SGHTA and CDR2 FQGNSA. The CDR3 spans 16 residues.

The chain carries TRBV7-9 and TRBJ1-2; D is uncertain. The germline V and J ends were trimmed by 1 base and 6 bases, with 12 bases remaining between them. CDR3 length equals 14 residues. The germline V gene has CDR1 SEHNR and CDR2 FQNEAQ (reference sequence). The CDR3: CASSLVRRANGYTF. The DNA for the CDR3 is TGTGCCAGCAGCTTAGTCAGGAGGGCCAATGGCTACACCTTC.

Points on this clone: An end of the junction differs from the germline gene, which may be a read error. Other DNA sequences within the sample encode an identical CDR3. The V call is TRBV18, the J call TRBJ2-3; 11 bases align to TRBD2. Germline V gene sequence: CDR1 KGHSH, CDR2 LQKENI. The CDR3 loop spans 17 amino acids. Written as DNA, the CDR3 is TGCGCCAGCTCACCACCGGGACTAGCGGAATACACAGATACGCAGTATTTT. Protein: CASSPPGLAEYTDTQYF.

The DNA for the CDR3 is TGTGCCAGCAGCTTGGACCGGGAGACCCAGTACTTC. Its protein is CASSLDRETQYF. The V and J genes are TRBV5-6 and TRBJ2-5; D not certain. Trimming cost V 0 bases and J 5 bases, with 5 bases left between them. Germline V lookup: CDR1 SGHDT, CDR2 YYEEEE. The CDR3 contains 12 residues.

A single count supports this clone. CDR3 in amino acids: CASSSWTGEVYEQYF. The CDR3 nucleotides read TGTGCCAGCAGCTCTTGGACAGGGGAGGTTTACGAGCAGTACTTC. V usage is TRBV11-2 and J usage is TRBJ2-7; 9 nucleotides align to TRBD1. The CDR3 is 15 residues long. The V segment lost 4 bases and the J segment 4 bases; nucleotides outside the gene matches: 8. CDR1 and CDR2 (germline): SGHAT, FQNNGV. Filled out from reference TRBV11-2 and TRBJ2-7, the complete variable domain reads EAGVAQSPRYKIIEKRQSVAFWCNPISGHATLYWYQQILGQGPKLLIQFQNNGVVDDSQLPKDRFSAERLKGVDSTLKIQPAKLEDSAVYLCASSSWTGEVYEQYFGPGTRLTVT.

J is TRBJ1-2 and V is TRBV5-4; TRBD1 might be the D (6 bases). V gave up 4 bases and J gave up 7 bases, with 17 bases separating them. The length of the CDR3 is 14 residues. CDR1 is SGHNT, CDR2 YYREEE, per germline (reference sequence). CDR3 nucleotide sequence: TGTGCCAGCAGCAATACGGGACACCACGTTGGCTACACCTTC. This gives the protein CASSNTGHHVGYTF.

The rearrangement links TRBV6-1 to TRBJ1-6; D gene unclear. Trimming took 8 bases from V and 10 from J, leaving 18 bases between them. The CDR3 is made up of 14 amino acids. Per germline, CDR1 MNHNS and CDR2 SASEGT. CDR3 protein: CASPKEVQKSPLHF. The CDR3 nucleotides read TGTGCCAGCCCCAAGGAGGTTCAAAAATCACCCCTCCACTTT.

V is TRBV6-5 and J is TRBJ2-5; 9 positions match TRBD1. This CDR3 spans 14 amino acids. Trimming took 6 bases from V and 1 from J; bases not matched to a gene: 3. CDR1 is MNHEY, CDR2 SVGAGI, per germline. DNA of the CDR3: TGTGCCAGCAGCCCACAGGGGGCCCAAGAGACCCAGTACTTC. Translating gives CASSPQGAQETQYF.